This T cell receptor beta chain was sequenced in a study of neoadjuvant anti-PD-1 for oral cavity cancer. Study information: Most patients had three to four biweekly doses of 3 mg/kg nivolumab before resection. Study-wide findings and caveats: After neoadjuvant nivolumab, PBMC T cell clonality was significantly higher in non-responders than responders. TCR analyses covered only a few patients per response group.

With respect to this clone: Antigen specificity is unknown.

Indicated time point: after neoadjuvant nivolumab, at surgical resection. Produced via immunoSEQ multiplex PCR; TCRdb's table is partial and in-frame only. This table has tens of thousands of clones, about three quarters appearing once. CDR1 and CDR2 (germline): SGHTA, FQGNSA. V lost 1 base to trimming and J lost 4 bases, with 8 bases between them. This CDR3 has 13 amino acids. Sequencing was performed on PBMCs, taken after nivolumab (anti-PD-1) treatment. This chain uses TRBV7-2 with TRBJ2-7; D ambiguous. The sequence was obtained from a person aged 35-80 years with oral cavity squamous cell carcinoma. The CDR3 sequence: CASSLDSQYEQYF. The CDR3 bases are TGTGCCAGCAGCTTAGACAGTCAGTACGAGCAGTACTTC.